This T cell receptor (beta chain) is from a study of OX40 agonist ivuxolimab in advanced cancers. The V gene's germline CDR1 is MNHEY and CDR2 SMNVEV (reference sequence). J gave up 6 bases and V 2 bases, and 5 bases lay outside the gene matches. The CDR3 is made up of 15 amino acids. Produced via immunoSEQ multiplex PCR; TCRdb's table is partial and in-frame only. The repertoire holds roughly 56,000 clones, approximately 84% seen once, with around 4.7% in the top ten. The source was CD4+ or CD8+ T cells sorted from blood, collected in a trial of the OX40 agonist ivuxolimab. The chain combines TRBV27 with TRBJ2-1, with 9 bases aligning to TRBD1. The TCR comes from an adult with an advanced solid tumor such as melanoma, head and neck, liver or kidney cancer. CDR3 loop: CASSLRQGEVNEQFF. Written as DNA, the CDR3 is TGTGCCAGCAGTTTACGACAGGGGGAGGTCAATGAGCAGTTCTTC.